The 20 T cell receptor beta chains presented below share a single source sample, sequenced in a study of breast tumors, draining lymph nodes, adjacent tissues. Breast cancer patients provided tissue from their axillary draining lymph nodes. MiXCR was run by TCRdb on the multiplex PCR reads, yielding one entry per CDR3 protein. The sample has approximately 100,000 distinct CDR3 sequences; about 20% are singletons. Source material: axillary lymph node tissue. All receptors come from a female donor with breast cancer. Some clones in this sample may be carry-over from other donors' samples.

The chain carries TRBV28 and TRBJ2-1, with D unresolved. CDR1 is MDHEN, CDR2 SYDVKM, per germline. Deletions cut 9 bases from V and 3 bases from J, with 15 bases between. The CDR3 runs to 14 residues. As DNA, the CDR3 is TGTGCCAGTAAGACCCACCACCGCTACAATGAGCAGTTCTTC. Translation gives CASKTHHRYNEQFF.

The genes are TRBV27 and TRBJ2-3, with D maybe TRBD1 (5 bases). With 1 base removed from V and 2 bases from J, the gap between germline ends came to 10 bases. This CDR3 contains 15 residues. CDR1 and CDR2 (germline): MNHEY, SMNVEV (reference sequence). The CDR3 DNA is TGTGCCAGCAGTTTATGGGGCGGCACCACAGATACGCAGTATTTT. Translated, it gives CASSLWGGTTDTQYF.

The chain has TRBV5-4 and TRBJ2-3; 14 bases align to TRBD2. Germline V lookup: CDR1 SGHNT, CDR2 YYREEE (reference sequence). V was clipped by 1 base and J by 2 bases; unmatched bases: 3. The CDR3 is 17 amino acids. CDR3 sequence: CASSLRLAGGPTDTQYF. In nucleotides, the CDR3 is TGTGCCAGCAGCTTGCGACTAGCGGGAGGGCCCACAGATACGCAGTATTTT. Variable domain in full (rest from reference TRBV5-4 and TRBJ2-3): ETGVTQSPTHLIKTRGQQVTLRCSSQSGHNTVSWYQQALGQGPQFIFQYYREEENGRGNFPPRFSGLQFPNYSSELNVNALELDDSALYLCASSLRLAGGPTDTQYFGPGTRLTVL.

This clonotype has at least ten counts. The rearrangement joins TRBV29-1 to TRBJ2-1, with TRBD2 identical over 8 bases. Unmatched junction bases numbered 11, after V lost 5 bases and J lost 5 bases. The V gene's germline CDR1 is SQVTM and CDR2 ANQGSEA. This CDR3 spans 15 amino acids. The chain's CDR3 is CSVLPRLATNNEQFF. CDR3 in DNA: TGCAGCGTTCTACCTCGACTAGCGACCAACAATGAGCAGTTCTTC.

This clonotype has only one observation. CDR3 DNA: TGTGCCATCAGTAACAGCCCTGGAAACACCATATATTTT. It is translated as CAISNSPGNTIYF. The chain joins TRBV10-3 to TRBJ1-3; D call uncertain. Trimming left V 5 bases short and J 2 bases short, with 7 bases between. The CDR3 sequence is 13 residues long. Germline lookup yields CDR1 ENHRY and CDR2 SYGVKD.

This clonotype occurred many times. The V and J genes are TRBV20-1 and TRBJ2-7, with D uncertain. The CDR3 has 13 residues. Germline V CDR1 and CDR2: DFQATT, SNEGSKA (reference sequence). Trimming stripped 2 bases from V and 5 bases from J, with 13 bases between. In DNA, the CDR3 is TGCAGTGCTAGAAAGGCCGGTTTCCACGAGCAGTACTTC. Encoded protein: CSARKAGFHEQYF.

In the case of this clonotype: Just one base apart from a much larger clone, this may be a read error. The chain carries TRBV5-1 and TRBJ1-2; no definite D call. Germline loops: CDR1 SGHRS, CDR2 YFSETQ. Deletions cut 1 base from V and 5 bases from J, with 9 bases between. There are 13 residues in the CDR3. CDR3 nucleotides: TGCGCCAGCAGCTTGAGTAGTCCATATGGCTACACCTTC. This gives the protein CASSLSSPYGYTF. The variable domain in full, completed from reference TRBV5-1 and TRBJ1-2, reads KAGVTQTPRYLIKTRGQQVTLSCSPISGHRSVSWYQQTPGQGLQFLFEYFSETQRNKGNFPGRFSGRQFSNSRSEMNVSTLELGDSALYLCASSLSSPYGYTFGSGTRLTVV.

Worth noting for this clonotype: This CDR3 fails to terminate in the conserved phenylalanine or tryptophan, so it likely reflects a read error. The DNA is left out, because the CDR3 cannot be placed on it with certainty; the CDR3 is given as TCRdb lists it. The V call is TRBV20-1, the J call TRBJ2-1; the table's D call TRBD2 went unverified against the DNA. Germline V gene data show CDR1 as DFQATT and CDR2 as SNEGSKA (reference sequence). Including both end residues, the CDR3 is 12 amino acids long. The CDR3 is CSAGPPGTRSGV.

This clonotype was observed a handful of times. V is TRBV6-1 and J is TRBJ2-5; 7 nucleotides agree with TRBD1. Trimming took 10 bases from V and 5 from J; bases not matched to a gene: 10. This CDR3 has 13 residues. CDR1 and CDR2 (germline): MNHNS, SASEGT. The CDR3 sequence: CATDVTGRETQYF. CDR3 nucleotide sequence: TGTGCCACCGATGTGACAGGGCGGGAGACCCAGTACTTC.

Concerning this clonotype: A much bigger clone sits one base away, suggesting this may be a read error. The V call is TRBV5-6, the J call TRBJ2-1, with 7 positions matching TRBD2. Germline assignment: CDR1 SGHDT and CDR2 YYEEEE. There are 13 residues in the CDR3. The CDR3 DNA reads TGTGCCAGCAGCTTGGCCGGGGGGTTTGAGCGGTTCTTC. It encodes CASSLAGGFERFF. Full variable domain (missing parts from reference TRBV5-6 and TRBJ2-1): DAGVTQSPTHLIKTRGQQVTLRCSPKSGHDTVSWYQQALGQGPQFIFQYYEEEERQRGNFPDRFSGHQFPNYSSELNVNALLLGDSALYLCASSLAGGFERFFGPGTRLTVL.

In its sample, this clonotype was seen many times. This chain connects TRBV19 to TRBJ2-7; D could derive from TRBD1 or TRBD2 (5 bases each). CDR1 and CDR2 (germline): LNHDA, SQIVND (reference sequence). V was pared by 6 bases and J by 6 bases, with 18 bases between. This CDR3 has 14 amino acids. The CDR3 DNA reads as TGTGCCAGTAGAAAGGGACCCCAAGGCGGCGAGCAGTACTTC. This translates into CASRKGPQGGEQYF.

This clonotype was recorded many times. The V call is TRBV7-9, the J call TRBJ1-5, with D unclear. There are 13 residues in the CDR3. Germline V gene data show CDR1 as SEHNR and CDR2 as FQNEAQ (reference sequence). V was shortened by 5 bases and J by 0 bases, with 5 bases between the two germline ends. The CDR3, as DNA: TGTGCCAGCAGCGGATTTAGCAATCAGCCCCAGCATTTT. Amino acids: CASSGFSNQPQHF.

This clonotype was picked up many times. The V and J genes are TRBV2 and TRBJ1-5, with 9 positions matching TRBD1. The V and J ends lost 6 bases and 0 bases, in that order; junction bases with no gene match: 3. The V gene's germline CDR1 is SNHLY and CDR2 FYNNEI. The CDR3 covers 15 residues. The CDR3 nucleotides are TGTGCCAGCAGGGGGACAGGGTATAGCAATCAGCCCCAGCATTTT. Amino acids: CASRGTGYSNQPQHF.

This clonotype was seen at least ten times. CDR3 sequence (DNA): TGCGCCAGCAGCCCGGCCGGGACAGGGGGAATTCCGAGGCAGTACTTC. It specifies CASSPAGTGGIPRQYF. This rearrangement joins TRBV5-1 to TRBJ2-7; 11 bases agree with TRBD1. Germline V CDR1 and CDR2: SGHRS, YFSETQ. The CDR3 length is 16 residues. V gave up 4 bases and J gave up 9 bases; unmatched junction bases: 15.

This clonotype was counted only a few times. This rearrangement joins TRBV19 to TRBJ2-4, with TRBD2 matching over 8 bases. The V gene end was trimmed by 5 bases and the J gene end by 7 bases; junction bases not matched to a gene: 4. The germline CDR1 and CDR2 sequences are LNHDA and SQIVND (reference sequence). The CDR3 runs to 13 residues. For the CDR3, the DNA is TGTGCCAGTAGTTCCGAGCGGGGGAACATTCAGTACTTC. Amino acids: CASSSERGNIQYF.

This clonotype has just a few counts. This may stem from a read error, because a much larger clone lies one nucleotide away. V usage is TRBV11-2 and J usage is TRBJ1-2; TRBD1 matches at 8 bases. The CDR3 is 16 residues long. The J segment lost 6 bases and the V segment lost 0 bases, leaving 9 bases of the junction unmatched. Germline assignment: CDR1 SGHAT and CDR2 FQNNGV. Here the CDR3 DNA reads TGTGCCAGCAGCTTAGAGCCGGCGACAGGGGTGAATGGCTACACCTTC. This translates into CASSLEPATGVNGYTF. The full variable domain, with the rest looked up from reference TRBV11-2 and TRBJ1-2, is EAGVAQSPRYKIIEKRQSVAFWCNPISGHATLYWYQQILGQGPKLLIQFQNNGVVDDSQLPKDRFSAERLKGVDSTLKIQPAKLEDSAVYLCASSLEPATGVNGYTFGSGTRLTVV.

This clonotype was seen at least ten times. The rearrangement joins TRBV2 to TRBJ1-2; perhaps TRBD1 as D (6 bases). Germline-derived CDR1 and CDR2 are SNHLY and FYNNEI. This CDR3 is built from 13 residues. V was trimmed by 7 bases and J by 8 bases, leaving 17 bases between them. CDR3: CASIALQGRGYTF. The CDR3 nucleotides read TGTGCCAGCATCGCCTTACAGGGTCGGGGCTACACCTTC.

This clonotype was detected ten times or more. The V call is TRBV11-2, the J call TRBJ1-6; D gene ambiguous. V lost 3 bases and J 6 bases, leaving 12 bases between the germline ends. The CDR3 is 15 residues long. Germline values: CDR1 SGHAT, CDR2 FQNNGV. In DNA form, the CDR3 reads TGTGCCAGCAGCTTGGAAAGAGGTTTTAATTCACCCCTCCACTTT. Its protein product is CASSLERGFNSPLHF.

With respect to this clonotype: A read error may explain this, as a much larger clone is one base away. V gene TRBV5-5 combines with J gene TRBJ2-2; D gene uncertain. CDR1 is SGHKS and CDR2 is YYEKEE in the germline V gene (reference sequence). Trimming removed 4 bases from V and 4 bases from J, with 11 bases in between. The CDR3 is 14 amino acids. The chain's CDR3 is CASSLRRSTGELFF. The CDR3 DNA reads TGTGCCAGCAGCCTGCGAAGGAGCACCGGGGAGCTGTTTTTT. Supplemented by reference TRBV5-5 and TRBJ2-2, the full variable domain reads DAGVTQSPTHLIKTRGQQVTLRCSPISGHKSVSWYQQVLGQGPQFIFQYYEKEERGRGNFPDRFSARQFPNYSSELNVNALLLGDSALYLCASSLRRSTGELFFGEGSRLTVL.

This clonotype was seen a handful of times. CDR3 in DNA: TGTGCCAGCCGCGTGGAGGGTTCTAATGAAAAACTGTTTTTT. This gives the protein CASRVEGSNEKLFF. The V call is TRBV28, the J call TRBJ1-4; no firm D call. Germline V gene lookup returns CDR1 MDHEN and CDR2 SYDVKM. With 8 bases removed from V and 3 bases from J, the gap between germline ends came to 13 bases. CDR3 length: 14 amino acids.